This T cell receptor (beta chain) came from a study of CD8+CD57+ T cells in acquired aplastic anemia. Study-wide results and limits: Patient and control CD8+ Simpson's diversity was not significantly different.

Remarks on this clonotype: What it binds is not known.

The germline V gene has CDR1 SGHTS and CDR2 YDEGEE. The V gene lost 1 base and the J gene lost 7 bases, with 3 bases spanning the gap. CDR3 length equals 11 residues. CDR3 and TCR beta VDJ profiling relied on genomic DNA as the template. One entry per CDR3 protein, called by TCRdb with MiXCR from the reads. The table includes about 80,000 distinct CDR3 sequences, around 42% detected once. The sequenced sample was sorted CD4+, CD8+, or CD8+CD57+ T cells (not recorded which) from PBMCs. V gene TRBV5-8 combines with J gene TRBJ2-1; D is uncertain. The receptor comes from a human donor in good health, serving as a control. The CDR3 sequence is CASSLRNEQFF. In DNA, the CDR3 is TGTGCCAGCAGCTTGAGAAATGAGCAGTTCTTC.